Listed below are T cell receptor beta chains from one sample, sequenced in a study of OX40 agonist ivuxolimab in advanced cancers. TCRdb's table, derived via immunoSEQ multiplex PCR, lists solely in-frame clones and lacks some. The data contain about 89,000 clones, around 90% of them singletons. The sample in question was CD4+ or CD8+ T cells sorted from blood, obtained in a trial of the OX40 agonist ivuxolimab. These receptors came from an adult with an advanced solid tumor such as melanoma, head and neck, liver or kidney cancer. Each CDR3 is given without its conserved first and last residue. Fields, in order: V gene, CDR3 protein.

>TRBV6-6
ASRPGQVYGYT
>TRBV4-3
ASSQENSGGADTQY
>TRBV6-1
ASTNGPGGDEKLF
>TRBV6-5
ASSYSNRNTIY
>TRBV18
ASSPRTSGGTYNEQF
>TRBV5-8
ASSGQYRGNQPQH
>TRBV4-3
ASSPPWGAAGELF
>TRBV5-6
ASSLTSGAANEQF
>TRBV9
ASSETLAGGGTDTQY
>TRBV2
ASSEFPLGSGANVLT
>TRBV2
ASSGESNQPQH
>TRBV28
ASSLEDSYGYT
>TRBV10-2
ASTTTLGGTGQLQPQH
>TRBV28
ASSSHGPGNSGNTIY
>TRBV10-1
ASSEVQGADLKNIQY
>TRBV5-1
ASSLVPASTDTQY
>TRBV6-6
ASSYVGGAFNEQF
>TRBV28
ASTLGGTYSYEQY
>TRBV18
ASSLDRGGEQY
>TRBV2
ASSASGQGYTGELF
>TRBV10-3
AIRSGSTTDTQY
>TRBV14
ASSQGIGYYEQY